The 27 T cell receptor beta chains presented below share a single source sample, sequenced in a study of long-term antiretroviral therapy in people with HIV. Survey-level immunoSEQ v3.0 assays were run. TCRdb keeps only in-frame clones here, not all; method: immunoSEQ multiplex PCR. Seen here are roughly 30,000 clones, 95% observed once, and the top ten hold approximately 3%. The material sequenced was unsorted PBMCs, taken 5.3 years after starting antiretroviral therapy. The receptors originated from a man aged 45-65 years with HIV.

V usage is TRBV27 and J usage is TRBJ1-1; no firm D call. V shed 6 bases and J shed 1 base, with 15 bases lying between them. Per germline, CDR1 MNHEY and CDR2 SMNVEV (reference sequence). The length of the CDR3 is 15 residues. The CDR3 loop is CASSQDTTWNTEAFF. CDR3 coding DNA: TGTGCCAGCAGCCAAGACACGACCTGGAACACTGAAGCTTTCTTT.

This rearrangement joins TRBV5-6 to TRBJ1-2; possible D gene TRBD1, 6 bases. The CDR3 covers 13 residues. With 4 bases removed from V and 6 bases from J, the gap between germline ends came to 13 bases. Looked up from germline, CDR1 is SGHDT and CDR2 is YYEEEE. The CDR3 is CASSKFQGHGYTF. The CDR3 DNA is TGTGCCAGCAGCAAATTCCAGGGGCATGGCTACACCTTC. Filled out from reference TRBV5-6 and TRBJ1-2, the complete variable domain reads DAGVTQSPTHLIKTRGQQVTLRCSPKSGHDTVSWYQQALGQGPQFIFQYYEEEERQRGNFPDRFSGHQFPNYSSELNVNALLLGDSALYLCASSKFQGHGYTFGSGTRLTVV.

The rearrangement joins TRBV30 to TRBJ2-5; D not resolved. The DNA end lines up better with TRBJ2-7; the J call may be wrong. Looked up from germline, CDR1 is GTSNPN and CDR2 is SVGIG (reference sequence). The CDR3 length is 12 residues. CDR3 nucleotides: TGTGCCTGGAGTGTAAGTCTATACGAGCAGTACTTC. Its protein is CAWSVSLYEQYF.

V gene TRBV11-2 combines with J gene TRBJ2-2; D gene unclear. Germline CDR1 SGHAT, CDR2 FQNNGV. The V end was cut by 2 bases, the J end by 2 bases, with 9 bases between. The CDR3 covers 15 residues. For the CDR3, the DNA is TGTGCCAGCAGCTTATTTTACTCAAACACCGGGGAGCTGTTTTTT. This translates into CASSLFYSNTGELFF.

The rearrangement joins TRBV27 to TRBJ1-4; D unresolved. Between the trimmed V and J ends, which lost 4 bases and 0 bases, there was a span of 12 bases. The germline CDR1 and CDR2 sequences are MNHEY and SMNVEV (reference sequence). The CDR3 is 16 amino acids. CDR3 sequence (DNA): TGTGCCAGCAGTTCCTCTTATGCAGCAACTAATGAAAAACTGTTTTTT. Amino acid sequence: CASSSSYAATNEKLFF.

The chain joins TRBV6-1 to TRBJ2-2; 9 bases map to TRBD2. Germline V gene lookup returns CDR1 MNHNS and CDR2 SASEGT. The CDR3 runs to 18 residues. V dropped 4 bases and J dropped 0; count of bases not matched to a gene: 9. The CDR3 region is CASSGTSGWNTNTGELFF. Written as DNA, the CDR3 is TGTGCCAGCAGTGGAACTAGCGGGTGGAATACGAACACCGGGGAGCTGTTTTTT.

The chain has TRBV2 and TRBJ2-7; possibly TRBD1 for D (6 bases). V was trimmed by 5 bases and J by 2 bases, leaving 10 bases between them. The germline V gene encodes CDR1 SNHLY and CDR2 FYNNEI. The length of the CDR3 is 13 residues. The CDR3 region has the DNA TGTGCCAGCAGTAGCGGACAGACCTACGAGCAGTACTTC. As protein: CASSSGQTYEQYF.

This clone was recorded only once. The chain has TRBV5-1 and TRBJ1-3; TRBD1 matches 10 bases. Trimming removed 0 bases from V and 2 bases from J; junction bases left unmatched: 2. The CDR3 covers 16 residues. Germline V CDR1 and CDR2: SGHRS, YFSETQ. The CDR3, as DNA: TGCGCCAGCAGCTTGGCGGGACAGGGGACTGGAAACACCATATATTTT. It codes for CASSLAGQGTGNTIYF. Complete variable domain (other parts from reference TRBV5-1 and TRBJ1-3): KAGVTQTPRYLIKTRGQQVTLSCSPISGHRSVSWYQQTPGQGLQFLFEYFSETQRNKGNFPGRFSGRQFSNSRSEMNVSTLELGDSALYLCASSLAGQGTGNTIYFGEGSWLTVV.

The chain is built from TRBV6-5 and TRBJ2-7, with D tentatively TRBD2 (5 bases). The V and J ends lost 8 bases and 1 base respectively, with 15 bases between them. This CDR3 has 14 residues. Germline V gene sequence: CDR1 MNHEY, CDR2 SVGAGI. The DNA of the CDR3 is TGTGCCAGCGGGAGCCCAGGCCCGTCCTACGAGCAGTACTTC. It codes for CASGSPGPSYEQYF.

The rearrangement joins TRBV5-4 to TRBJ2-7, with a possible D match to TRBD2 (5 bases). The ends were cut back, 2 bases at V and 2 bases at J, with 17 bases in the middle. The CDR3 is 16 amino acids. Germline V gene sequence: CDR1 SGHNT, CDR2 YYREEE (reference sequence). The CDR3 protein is CASSLGFGILAYEQYF. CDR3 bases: TGTGCCAGCAGCTTAGGATTCGGGATTTTAGCCTACGAGCAGTACTTC. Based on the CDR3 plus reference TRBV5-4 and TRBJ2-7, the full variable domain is ETGVTQSPTHLIKTRGQQVTLRCSSQSGHNTVSWYQQALGQGPQFIFQYYREEENGRGNFPPRFSGLQFPNYSSELNVNALELDDSALYLCASSLGFGILAYEQYFGPGTRLTVT.

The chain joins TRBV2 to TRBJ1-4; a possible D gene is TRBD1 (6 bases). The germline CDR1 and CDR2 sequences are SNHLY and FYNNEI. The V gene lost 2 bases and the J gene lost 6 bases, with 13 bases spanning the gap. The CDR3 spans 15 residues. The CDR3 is CASSERGTYDEKLFF. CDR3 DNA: TGTGCCAGCAGTGAAAGGGGGACATACGATGAAAAACTGTTTTTT.

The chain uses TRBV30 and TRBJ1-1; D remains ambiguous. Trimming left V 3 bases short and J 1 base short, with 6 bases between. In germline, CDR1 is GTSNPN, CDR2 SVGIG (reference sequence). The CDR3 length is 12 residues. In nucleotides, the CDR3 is TGTGCCTGGAGCCTGGAGAACACTGAAGCTTTCTTT. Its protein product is CAWSLENTEAFF.

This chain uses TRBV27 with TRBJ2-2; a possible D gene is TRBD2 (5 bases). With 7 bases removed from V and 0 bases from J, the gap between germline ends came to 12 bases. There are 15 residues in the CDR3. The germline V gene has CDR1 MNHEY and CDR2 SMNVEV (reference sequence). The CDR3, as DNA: TGTGCCAGCACCAGGACTTTCTCGAACACCGGGGAGCTGTTTTTT. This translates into CASTRTFSNTGELFF.

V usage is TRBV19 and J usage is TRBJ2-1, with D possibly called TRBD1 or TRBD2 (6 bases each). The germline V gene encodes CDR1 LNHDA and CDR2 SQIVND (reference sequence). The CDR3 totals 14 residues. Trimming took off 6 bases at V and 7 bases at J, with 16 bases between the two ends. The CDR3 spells CASRVGGGWNEQFF. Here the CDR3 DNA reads TGTGCCAGTAGAGTGGGGGGCGGTTGGAATGAGCAGTTCTTC.

This CDR3 is CSVSGGSNNEQFF. The CDR3 DNA reads as TGCAGCGTTAGCGGGGGGAGTAACAATGAGCAGTTCTTC. The rearrangement links TRBV29-1 to TRBJ2-1, with 9 bases aligning to TRBD2. V was pared by 5 bases and J by 5 bases, with 4 bases of the junction left unmatched. CDR1 and CDR2 (germline): SQVTM, ANQGSEA. The CDR3 has 13 amino acids.

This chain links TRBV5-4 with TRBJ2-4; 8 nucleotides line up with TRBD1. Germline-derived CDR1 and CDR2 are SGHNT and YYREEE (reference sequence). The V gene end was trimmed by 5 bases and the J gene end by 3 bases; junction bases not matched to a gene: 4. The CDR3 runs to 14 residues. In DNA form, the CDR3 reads TGTGCCAGCAGACCCGGGACAGGCAAAAACATTCAGTACTTC. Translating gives CASRPGTGKNIQYF.

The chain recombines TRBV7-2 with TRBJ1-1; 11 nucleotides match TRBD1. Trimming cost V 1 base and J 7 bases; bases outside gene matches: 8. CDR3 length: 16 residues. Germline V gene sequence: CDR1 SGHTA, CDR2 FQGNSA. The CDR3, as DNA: TGTGCCAGCAGCTTAGTTACGGGACAGGGGGTCGGTGAAGCTTTCTTT. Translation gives CASSLVTGQGVGEAFF.

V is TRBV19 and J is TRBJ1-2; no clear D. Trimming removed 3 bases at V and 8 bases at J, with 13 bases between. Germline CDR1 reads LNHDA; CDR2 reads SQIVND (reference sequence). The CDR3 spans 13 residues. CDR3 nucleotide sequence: TGTGCCAGTAGTATTCGTCATGAGAGCGGCTACACCTTC. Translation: CASSIRHESGYTF.

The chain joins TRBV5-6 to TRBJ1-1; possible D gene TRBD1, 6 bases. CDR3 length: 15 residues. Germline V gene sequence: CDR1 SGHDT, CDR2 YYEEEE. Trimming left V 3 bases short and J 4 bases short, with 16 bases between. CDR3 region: CASSSPTGAATEAFF. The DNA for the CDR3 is TGTGCCAGCAGCTCTCCTACGGGGGCTGCCACTGAAGCTTTCTTT. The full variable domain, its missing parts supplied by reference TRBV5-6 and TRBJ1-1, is DAGVTQSPTHLIKTRGQQVTLRCSPKSGHDTVSWYQQALGQGPQFIFQYYEEEERQRGNFPDRFSGHQFPNYSSELNVNALLLGDSALYLCASSSPTGAATEAFFGQGTRLTVV.

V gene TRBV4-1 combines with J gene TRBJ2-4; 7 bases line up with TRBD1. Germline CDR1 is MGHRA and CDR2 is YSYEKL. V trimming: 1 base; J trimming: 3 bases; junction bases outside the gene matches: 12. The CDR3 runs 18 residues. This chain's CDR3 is CASSQAPPGQTVKNIQYF. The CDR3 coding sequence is TGCGCCAGCAGCCAAGCCCCCCCGGGACAGACAGTCAAAAACATTCAGTACTTC.

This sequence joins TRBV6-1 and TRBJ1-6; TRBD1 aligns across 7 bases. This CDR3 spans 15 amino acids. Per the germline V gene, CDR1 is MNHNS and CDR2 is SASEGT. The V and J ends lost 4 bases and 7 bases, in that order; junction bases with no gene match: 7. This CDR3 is CASSARQGENSPLHF. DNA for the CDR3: TGTGCCAGCAGTGCGCGACAGGGTGAGAATTCACCCCTCCACTTT.

Here the CDR3 DNA reads TGCGCCAGCAGCTTGGGGGACAGGATAGGAAATGAAAAACTGTTTTTT. Its protein is CASSLGDRIGNEKLFF. The chain couples TRBV5-1 to TRBJ1-4, with TRBD1 identical over 8 bases. Germline lookup yields CDR1 SGHRS and CDR2 YFSETQ. The CDR3 sequence is 16 residues long. V shed 0 bases and J 5 bases; nucleotides not matched to a gene: 6.

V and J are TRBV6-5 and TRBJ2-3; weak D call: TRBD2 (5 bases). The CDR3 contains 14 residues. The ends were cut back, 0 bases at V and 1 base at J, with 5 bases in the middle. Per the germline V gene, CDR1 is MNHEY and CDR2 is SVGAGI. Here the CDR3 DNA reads TGTGCCAGCAGTTACTCGAGGGGCACAGATACGCAGTATTTT. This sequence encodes CASSYSRGTDTQYF.

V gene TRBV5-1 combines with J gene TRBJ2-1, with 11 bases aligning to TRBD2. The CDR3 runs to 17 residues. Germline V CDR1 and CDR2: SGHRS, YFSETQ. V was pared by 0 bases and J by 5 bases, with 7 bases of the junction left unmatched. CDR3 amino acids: CASSLASLAGGHNEQFF. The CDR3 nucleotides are TGCGCCAGCAGCTTGGCCTCGCTAGCGGGGGGACACAATGAGCAGTTCTTC.

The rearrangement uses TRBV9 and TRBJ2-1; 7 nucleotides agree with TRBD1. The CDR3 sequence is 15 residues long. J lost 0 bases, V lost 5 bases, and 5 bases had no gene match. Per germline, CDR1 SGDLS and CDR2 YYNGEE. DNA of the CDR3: TGTGCCAGCAGTCCACAGGGGATCTCCTACAATGAGCAGTTCTTC. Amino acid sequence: CASSPQGISYNEQFF.

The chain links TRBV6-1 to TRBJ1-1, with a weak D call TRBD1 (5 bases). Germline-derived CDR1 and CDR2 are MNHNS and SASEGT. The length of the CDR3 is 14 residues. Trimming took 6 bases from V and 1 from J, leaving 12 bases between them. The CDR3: CASRLHDRNTEAFF. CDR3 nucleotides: TGTGCCAGCAGACTACATGACAGGAACACTGAAGCTTTCTTT.

DNA of the CDR3: TGTGCCAGTAGTAAGGCTAGCGGGGGATCTAGCACAGATACGCAGTATTTT. Its protein product is CASSKASGGSSTDTQYF. V gene TRBV19 combines with J gene TRBJ2-3; TRBD2 agrees at 10 bases. The CDR3 has 17 amino acids. CDR1 is LNHDA and CDR2 is SQIVND in the germline V gene (reference sequence). J gave up 0 bases and V 4 bases, and 7 bases lay outside the gene matches.